A selection of T cell receptor beta chains follows, all from one sample in a study of identical twins. TCRdb reprocessed the 5' RACE reads via MiXCR and lists one record per CDR3 protein. The data contain approximately 620,000 distinct CDR3 sequences, 8.6% of them seen just once; the ten biggest clones take up more than 0.75%. These data also formed part of another study, on yellow fever vaccine responses in identical twins.

Sequenced material: PBMCs. The receptors were sampled from a woman aged 18-35 years in good health. CDR3s include the opening cysteine and the closing phenylalanine or tryptophan. A D gene is named only where the DNA matches it firmly. Not every row has a clone size; where given, it reads once, few, many or a size class.

abundance: few; j_gene: TRBJ2-3; v_gene: TRBV7-9; d_gene: -; CDR3aa: CASIELGTDTQYF; CDR3nt: TGTGCCAGCATTGAACTCGGCACAGATACGCAGTATTTT
abundance: -; j_gene: TRBJ2-7; v_gene: TRBV20-1; d_gene: -; CDR3aa: CSARDTNTYEQYF; CDR3nt: TGCAGTGCTAGAGATACGAATACCTACGAGCAGTACTTC
abundance: many; j_gene: TRBJ2-7; v_gene: TRBV28; d_gene: TRBD2; CDR3aa: CASSLGSGRTSYEQYF; CDR3nt: TGTGCCAGCAGTTTAGGTAGCGGGAGAACGTCCTACGAGCAGTACTTC
abundance: many; j_gene: TRBJ2-7; v_gene: TRBV29-1; d_gene: TRBD1; CDR3aa: CSVAGQENSYEQYF; CDR3nt: TGCAGCGTGGCCGGACAGGAAAATTCCTACGAGCAGTACTTC
abundance: -; j_gene: TRBJ2-1; v_gene: TRBV6-2/TRBV6-3; d_gene: -; CDR3aa: CASSPKWMAAAYNEQFF; CDR3nt: TGTGCCAGCAGTCCTAAATGGATGGCGGCGGCCTACAATGAGCAGTTCTTC
abundance: few; j_gene: TRBJ2-1; v_gene: TRBV10-3; d_gene: -; CDR3aa: CAISGSGPHNEQFF; CDR3nt: TGTGCCATCAGTGGGTCCGGGCCTCACAATGAGCAGTTCTTC
abundance: many; j_gene: TRBJ2-7; v_gene: TRBV14; d_gene: -; CDR3aa: CASSQDWTAYEQYF; CDR3nt: TGTGCCAGCAGCCAAGACTGGACGGCCTACGAGCAGTACTTC
abundance: -; j_gene: TRBJ2-3; v_gene: TRBV7-2; d_gene: -; CDR3aa: CASSLGMGTDTQYF; CDR3nt: TGTGCCAGCAGCTTAGGTATGGGCACAGATACGCAGTATTTT
abundance: few; j_gene: TRBJ2-1; v_gene: TRBV7-8; d_gene: TRBD2; CDR3aa: CASSLNLSGRRDEQFF; CDR3nt: TGTGCCAGCAGCTTAAATTTAAGCGGGAGGCGCGATGAGCAGTTCTTC
abundance: many; j_gene: TRBJ2-7; v_gene: TRBV20-1; d_gene: -; CDR3aa: CSARMGSGFEQYF; CDR3nt: TGCAGTGCTAGGATGGGGTCGGGGTTCGAGCAGTACTTC
abundance: few; j_gene: TRBJ2-2; v_gene: TRBV12-3/TRBV12-4; d_gene: -; CDR3aa: CASSLIRDTGELFF; CDR3nt: TGTGCCAGCAGTTTAATAAGGGACACCGGGGAGCTGTTTTTT
abundance: -; j_gene: TRBJ1-2; v_gene: TRBV6-1; d_gene: -; CDR3aa: CASSTGQLTASDGYTF; CDR3nt: TGTGCCAGCAGTACCGGACAGTTAACCGCCTCCGATGGCTACACCTTC
abundance: few; j_gene: TRBJ2-3; v_gene: TRBV6-1; d_gene: -; CDR3aa: CASSQNRDTDTQYF; CDR3nt: TGTGCCAGCAGCCAAAACAGAGACACAGATACGCAGTATTTT
abundance: -; j_gene: TRBJ2-7; v_gene: TRBV15; d_gene: -; CDR3aa: CATSKLRVAAEQYF; CDR3nt: TGTGCCACCAGCAAACTCAGGGTGGCGGCCGAGCAGTACTTC
abundance: few; j_gene: TRBJ2-7; v_gene: TRBV3-1; d_gene: -; CDR3aa: CASSQDPKATGPYEQYF; CDR3nt: TGTGCCAGCAGCCAAGACCCCAAAGCGACAGGCCCCTACGAGCAGTACTTC
abundance: few; j_gene: TRBJ1-2; v_gene: TRBV3-1; d_gene: -; CDR3aa: CASSPGVNRGYTF; CDR3nt: TGTGCCAGCAGCCCGGGAGTAAATCGGGGCTACACCTTC
abundance: few; j_gene: TRBJ2-1; v_gene: TRBV28; d_gene: TRBD2; CDR3aa: CASSSSLAGVDEQFF; CDR3nt: TGTGCCAGCAGTTCGTCGCTAGCGGGAGTTGATGAGCAGTTCTTC
abundance: -; j_gene: TRBJ2-1; v_gene: TRBV4-3; d_gene: -; CDR3aa: CASSRPGTDNEQFF; CDR3nt: TGCGCCAGCAGCCGACCCGGGACTGACAATGAGCAGTTCTTC
abundance: -; j_gene: TRBJ1-1; v_gene: TRBV12-3/TRBV12-4; d_gene: -; CDR3aa: CASSPGGRTEAFF; CDR3nt: TGTGCCAGCAGTCCGGGGGGCCGAACTGAAGCTTTCTTT
abundance: -; j_gene: TRBJ1-1; v_gene: TRBV5-1; d_gene: -; CDR3aa: CASSSGPLRMNTEAFF; CDR3nt: TGCGCCAGCAGCTCAGGACCGCTCAGAATGAACACTGAAGCTTTCTTT
abundance: few; j_gene: TRBJ2-5; v_gene: TRBV6-5; d_gene: TRBD1; CDR3aa: CASSYSDRVETQYF; CDR3nt: TGTGCCAGCAGTTACTCGGACAGGGTAGAGACCCAGTACTTC
abundance: few; j_gene: TRBJ2-5; v_gene: TRBV29-1; d_gene: -; CDR3aa: CSAEVHPQGLETQYF; CDR3nt: TGCAGCGCCGAGGTACACCCCCAGGGGCTGGAGACCCAGTACTTC
abundance: -; j_gene: TRBJ2-1; v_gene: TRBV27; d_gene: TRBD2; CDR3aa: CASSNLAGGHNEQFF; CDR3nt: TGTGCCAGCAGTAACTTAGCGGGAGGGCACAATGAGCAGTTCTTC
abundance: few; j_gene: TRBJ1-1; v_gene: TRBV7-9; d_gene: -; CDR3aa: CASSQSGDTEAFF; CDR3nt: TGTGCCAGCAGCCAATCGGGGGACACTGAAGCTTTCTTT
abundance: many; j_gene: TRBJ2-3; v_gene: TRBV5-5; d_gene: -; CDR3aa: CASSLGGPEADTQYF; CDR3nt: TGTGCCAGCAGCTTGGGGGGTCCAGAGGCAGATACGCAGTATTTT
abundance: many; j_gene: TRBJ1-5; v_gene: TRBV10-3; d_gene: -; CDR3aa: CAISESFNGNQPQHF; CDR3nt: TGTGCCATCAGTGAGTCGTTTAACGGCAATCAGCCCCAGCATTTT
abundance: many; j_gene: TRBJ2-7; v_gene: TRBV6-2/TRBV6-3; d_gene: TRBD1; CDR3aa: CASSYSFPGQGNYEQYF; CDR3nt: TGTGCCAGCAGTTACTCATTCCCGGGACAGGGGAACTACGAGCAGTACTTC
abundance: few; j_gene: TRBJ2-3; v_gene: TRBV6-1; d_gene: -; CDR3aa: CASRSGTLNTDTQYF; CDR3nt: TGTGCCAGCAGATCCGGGACTTTAAACACAGATACGCAGTATTTT
abundance: few; j_gene: TRBJ2-5; v_gene: TRBV2; d_gene: -; CDR3aa: CASRGASVQETQYF; CDR3nt: TGTGCCAGCAGAGGGGCCAGTGTTCAAGAGACCCAGTACTTC
abundance: few; j_gene: TRBJ2-3; v_gene: TRBV4-3; d_gene: TRBD2; CDR3aa: CASSQDRLAGSGTDTQYF; CDR3nt: TGCGCCAGCAGCCAAGATCGGCTAGCGGGATCAGGGACAGATACGCAGTATTTT
abundance: many; j_gene: TRBJ1-5; v_gene: TRBV12-3/TRBV12-4; d_gene: -; CDR3aa: CASRQESNQPQHF; CDR3nt: TGTGCCAGCAGACAGGAATCCAATCAGCCCCAGCATTTT
abundance: few; j_gene: TRBJ2-2; v_gene: TRBV10-2; d_gene: -; CDR3aa: CASSGFVRRLHTGELFF; CDR3nt: TGCGCCAGCAGTGGGTTCGTTCGGAGGTTGCACACCGGGGAGCTGTTTTTT
abundance: -; j_gene: TRBJ2-1; v_gene: TRBV14; d_gene: TRBD2; CDR3aa: CASSQIAGDRSYNEQFF; CDR3nt: TGTGCCAGCAGCCAAATCGCGGGGGACCGCTCCTACAATGAGCAGTTCTTC
abundance: many; j_gene: TRBJ1-1; v_gene: TRBV11-2; d_gene: -; CDR3aa: CASSIQGRITEAFF; CDR3nt: TGTGCCAGCAGCATCCAGGGAAGGATCACTGAAGCTTTCTTT
abundance: few; j_gene: TRBJ1-1; v_gene: TRBV7-2; d_gene: -; CDR3aa: CASSFPPEERGTEAFF; CDR3nt: TGTGCCAGCAGCTTCCCCCCCGAGGAAAGGGGCACTGAAGCTTTCTTT
abundance: -; j_gene: TRBJ2-4; v_gene: TRBV4-1; d_gene: -; CDR3aa: CASSQLNLAKNIQYF; CDR3nt: TGCGCCAGCAGCCAACTGAACTTAGCCAAAAACATTCAGTACTTC
abundance: -; j_gene: TRBJ1-4; v_gene: TRBV20-1; d_gene: TRBD1; CDR3aa: CSAGQGDRLFF; CDR3nt: TGCAGTGCTGGACAGGGGGATAGACTGTTTTTT
abundance: few; j_gene: TRBJ2-7; v_gene: TRBV2; d_gene: -; CDR3aa: CASSEALQVQGKSEQYF; CDR3nt: TGTGCCAGCAGTGAAGCGCTTCAGGTACAGGGCAAGTCCGAGCAGTACTTC
abundance: many; j_gene: TRBJ2-1; v_gene: TRBV29-1; d_gene: TRBD2; CDR3aa: CSVKGTPQRGGYNEQFF; CDR3nt: TGCAGCGTTAAGGGGACCCCGCAGCGGGGGGGTTACAATGAGCAGTTCTTC
abundance: few; j_gene: TRBJ2-2; v_gene: TRBV9; d_gene: -; CDR3aa: CASSVRGAGELFF; CDR3nt: TGTGCCAGCAGCGTACGTGGGGCAGGGGAGCTGTTTTTT
abundance: -; j_gene: TRBJ2-5; v_gene: TRBV7-8; d_gene: -; CDR3aa: CASSLFSTNYQETQYF; CDR3nt: TGTGCCAGCAGCTTATTTTCTACCAATTACCAAGAGACCCAGTACTTC
abundance: -; j_gene: TRBJ2-7; v_gene: TRBV4-1; d_gene: -; CDR3aa: CASSQAVELYEQYF; CDR3nt: TGCGCCAGCAGCCAAGCGGTCGAATTGTACGAGCAGTACTTC
abundance: -; j_gene: TRBJ2-2; v_gene: TRBV7-9; d_gene: TRBD2; CDR3aa: CASSLAGTSWTGELFF; CDR3nt: TGTGCCAGCAGCTTAGCGGGGACTAGCTGGACCGGGGAGCTGTTTTTT
abundance: few; j_gene: TRBJ2-3; v_gene: TRBV9; d_gene: -; CDR3aa: CASSEVAGSTDTQYF; CDR3nt: TGTGCCAGCAGCGAGGTTGCGGGGAGCACAGATACGCAGTATTTT
abundance: few; j_gene: TRBJ2-7; v_gene: TRBV18; d_gene: -; CDR3aa: CASTRDTSSYEQYF; CDR3nt: TGTGCCAGCACCCGGGACACCAGCTCCTACGAGCAGTACTTC
abundance: -; j_gene: TRBJ2-4; v_gene: TRBV14; d_gene: TRBD1; CDR3aa: CASSRNGQGNIQYF; CDR3nt: TGTGCCAGCAGCAGAAACGGACAGGGAAACATTCAGTACTTC
abundance: many; j_gene: TRBJ2-2; v_gene: TRBV5-1; d_gene: -; CDR3aa: CASSLDVRRTAGELFF; CDR3nt: TGCGCCAGCAGCTTGGATGTCCGCAGGACGGCGGGGGAGCTGTTTTTT
abundance: many; j_gene: TRBJ1-4; v_gene: TRBV5-6; d_gene: -; CDR3aa: CASSWWAEPNEKLFF; CDR3nt: TGTGCCAGCAGCTGGTGGGCCGAACCAAATGAAAAACTGTTTTTT
abundance: few; j_gene: TRBJ2-7; v_gene: TRBV15; d_gene: TRBD1; CDR3aa: CATSRDRGASSYEQYF; CDR3nt: TGTGCCACGTCCCGGGACAGGGGGGCGAGCTCCTACGAGCAGTACTTC
abundance: many; j_gene: TRBJ2-3; v_gene: TRBV25-1; d_gene: TRBD1; CDR3aa: CASSVGQSTDTQYF; CDR3nt: TGTGCCAGCAGTGTGGGACAGAGCACAGATACGCAGTATTTT
abundance: many; j_gene: TRBJ2-3; v_gene: TRBV4-1; d_gene: TRBD1; CDR3aa: CASSQEPQGADTQYF; CDR3nt: TGCGCCAGCAGCCAAGAGCCCCAGGGGGCAGATACGCAGTATTTT
abundance: few; j_gene: TRBJ2-7; v_gene: TRBV7-2; d_gene: -; CDR3aa: CASSLVPEKNYEQYF; CDR3nt: TGTGCCAGCAGCTTAGTCCCGGAAAAGAACTACGAGCAGTACTTC
abundance: few; j_gene: TRBJ2-4; v_gene: TRBV14; d_gene: TRBD1; CDR3aa: CASSQGDRTKNIQYF; CDR3nt: TGTGCCAGCAGCCAAGGGGACAGGACCAAAAACATTCAGTACTTC
abundance: few; j_gene: TRBJ2-2; v_gene: TRBV11-2; d_gene: TRBD2; CDR3aa: CASSTRTSGRAGELFF; CDR3nt: TGTGCCAGCAGCACCCGGACTAGCGGGAGGGCCGGGGAGCTGTTTTTT
abundance: few; j_gene: TRBJ2-5; v_gene: TRBV10-3; d_gene: -; CDR3aa: CAISVRGPETQYF; CDR3nt: TGTGCCATCAGTGTGAGGGGTCCTGAGACCCAGTACTTC
abundance: -; j_gene: TRBJ2-3; v_gene: TRBV7-9; d_gene: TRBD2; CDR3aa: CASSFPGLAGADTQYF; CDR3nt: TGTGCCAGCAGCTTCCCGGGACTAGCGGGGGCAGATACGCAGTATTTT
abundance: few; j_gene: TRBJ2-5; v_gene: TRBV29-1; d_gene: -; CDR3aa: CSVEDRARHQETQYF; CDR3nt: TGCAGCGTTGAAGATCGGGCGAGACACCAAGAGACCCAGTACTTC
abundance: -; j_gene: TRBJ2-5; v_gene: TRBV30; d_gene: -; CDR3aa: CAWSAPTLRETQYF; CDR3nt: TGTGCCTGGAGTGCCCCAACTCTCCGGGAGACCCAGTACTTC
abundance: -; j_gene: TRBJ2-1; v_gene: TRBV3-1; d_gene: -; CDR3aa: CASCMRYGGPYNEQFF; CDR3nt: TGTGCCAGCTGTATGAGGTACGGGGGGCCCTACAATGAGCAGTTCTTC
abundance: few; j_gene: TRBJ1-1; v_gene: TRBV30; d_gene: -; CDR3aa: CAWSVAGSAEAFF; CDR3nt: TGTGCCTGGAGTGTTGCAGGGAGCGCTGAAGCTTTCTTT